This TCR beta chain was sequenced in a study of technical replicates of blood from several donors. This clone was picked up one time. The repertoire was sequenced with immunoSEQ multiplex PCR; TCRdb's copy has only in-frame clones and lacks some. The profile shows roughly 72,000 clones, around 96% of them singletons. This CDR3 comprises 16 residues. Germline-derived CDR1 and CDR2 are LNHDA and SQIVND (reference sequence). The V and J ends lost 5 bases and 0 bases respectively, with 14 bases between them. The V and J genes are TRBV19 and TRBJ1-3; D may be TRBD1 (5 bases). Sequencing used T cells isolated from PBMCs. The TCR sequence derives from a human donor in good health. CDR3 DNA: TGTGCCAGTAGTGTTCAGGGTTATTACTCTGGAAACACCATATATTTT. Amino acids: CASSVQGYYSGNTIYF.